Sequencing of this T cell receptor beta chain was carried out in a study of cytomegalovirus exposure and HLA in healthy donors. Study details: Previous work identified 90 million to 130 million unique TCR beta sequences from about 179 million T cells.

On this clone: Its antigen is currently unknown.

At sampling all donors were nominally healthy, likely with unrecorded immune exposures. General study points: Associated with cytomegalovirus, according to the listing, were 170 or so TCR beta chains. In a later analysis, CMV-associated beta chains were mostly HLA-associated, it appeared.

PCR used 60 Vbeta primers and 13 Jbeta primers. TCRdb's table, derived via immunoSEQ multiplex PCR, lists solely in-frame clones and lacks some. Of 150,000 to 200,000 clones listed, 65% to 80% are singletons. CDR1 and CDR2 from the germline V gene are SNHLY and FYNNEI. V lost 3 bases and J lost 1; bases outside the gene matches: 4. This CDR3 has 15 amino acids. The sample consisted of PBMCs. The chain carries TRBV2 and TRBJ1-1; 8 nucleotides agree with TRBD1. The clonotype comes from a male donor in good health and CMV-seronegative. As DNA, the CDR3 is TGTGCCAGCAGTGAGACGGGACAGGCGAACACTGAAGCTTTCTTT. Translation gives CASSETGQANTEAFF.